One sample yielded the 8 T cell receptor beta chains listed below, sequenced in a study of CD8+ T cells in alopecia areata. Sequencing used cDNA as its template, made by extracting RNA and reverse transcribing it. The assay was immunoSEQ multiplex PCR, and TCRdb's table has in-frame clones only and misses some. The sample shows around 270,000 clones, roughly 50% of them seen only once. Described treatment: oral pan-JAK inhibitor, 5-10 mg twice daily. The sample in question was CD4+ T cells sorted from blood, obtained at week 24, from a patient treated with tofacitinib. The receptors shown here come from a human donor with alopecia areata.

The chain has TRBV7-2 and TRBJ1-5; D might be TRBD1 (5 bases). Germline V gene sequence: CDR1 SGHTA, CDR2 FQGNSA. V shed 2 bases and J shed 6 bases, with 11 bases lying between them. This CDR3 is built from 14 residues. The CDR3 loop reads CASSLKAGTQPQHF. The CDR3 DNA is TGTGCCAGCAGCTTAAAGGCAGGGACTCAGCCCCAGCATTTT.

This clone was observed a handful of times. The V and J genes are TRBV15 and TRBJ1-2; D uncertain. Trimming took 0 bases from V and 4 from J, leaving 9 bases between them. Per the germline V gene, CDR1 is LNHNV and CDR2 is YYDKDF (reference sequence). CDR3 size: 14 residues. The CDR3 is CATSRDRKGYGYTF. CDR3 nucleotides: TGTGCCACCAGCAGAGATCGAAAGGGCTATGGCTACACCTTC. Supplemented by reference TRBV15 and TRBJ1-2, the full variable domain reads DAMVIQNPRYQVTQFGKPVTLSCSQTLNHNVMYWYQQKSSQAPKLLFHYYDKDFNNEADTPDNFQSRRPNTSFCFLDIRSPGLGDTAMYLCATSRDRKGYGYTFGSGTRLTVV.

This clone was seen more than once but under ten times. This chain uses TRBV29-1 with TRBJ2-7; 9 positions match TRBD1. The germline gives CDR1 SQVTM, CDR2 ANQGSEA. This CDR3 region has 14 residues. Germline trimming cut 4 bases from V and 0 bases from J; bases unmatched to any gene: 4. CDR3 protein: CSVAGTGPSYEQYF. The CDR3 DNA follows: TGCAGCGTTGCCGGGACAGGGCCCTCCTACGAGCAGTACTTC.

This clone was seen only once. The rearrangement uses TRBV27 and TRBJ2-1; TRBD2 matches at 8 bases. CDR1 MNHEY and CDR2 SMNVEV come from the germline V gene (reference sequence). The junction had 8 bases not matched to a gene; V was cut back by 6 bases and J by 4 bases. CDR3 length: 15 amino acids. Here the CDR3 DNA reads TGTGCCAGCAGACTGAGTCGGGGGGGTTACAATGAGCAGTTCTTC. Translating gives CASRLSRGGYNEQFF.

The CDR3 region is CASRGTANSPLHF. As DNA, the CDR3 is TGTGCCAGTAGAGGGACGGCAAATTCACCCCTCCACTTT. The rearrangement uses TRBV19 and TRBJ1-6; weak D call: TRBD1 (5 bases). The CDR3 has 13 residues. Looked up from germline, CDR1 is LNHDA and CDR2 is SQIVND (reference sequence). The V gene lost 6 bases and the J gene lost 7 bases, with 10 bases spanning the gap.

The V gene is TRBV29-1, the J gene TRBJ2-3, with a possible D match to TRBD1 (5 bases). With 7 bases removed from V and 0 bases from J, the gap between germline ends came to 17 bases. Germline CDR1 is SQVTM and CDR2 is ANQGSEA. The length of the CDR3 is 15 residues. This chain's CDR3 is CSAQGAAHSTDTQYF. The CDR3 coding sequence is TGCAGCGCCCAAGGGGCTGCCCATAGCACAGATACGCAGTATTTT.

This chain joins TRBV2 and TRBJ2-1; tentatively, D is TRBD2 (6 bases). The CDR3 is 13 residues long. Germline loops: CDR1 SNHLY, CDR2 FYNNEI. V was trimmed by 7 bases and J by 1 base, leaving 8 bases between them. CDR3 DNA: TGTGCCAGCAAAGGGACTTCCTACAATGAGCAGTTCTTC. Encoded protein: CASKGTSYNEQFF. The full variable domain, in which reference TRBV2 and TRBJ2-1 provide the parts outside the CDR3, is EPEVTQTPSHQVTQMGQEVILRCVPISNHLYFYWYRQILGQKVEFLVSFYNNEISEKSEIFDDQFSVERPDGSNFTLKIRSTKLEDSAMYFCASKGTSYNEQFFGPGTRLTVL.

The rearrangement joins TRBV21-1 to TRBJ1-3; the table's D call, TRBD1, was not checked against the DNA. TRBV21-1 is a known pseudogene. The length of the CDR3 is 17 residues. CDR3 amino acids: CASSNPMMGPSGNTIYF. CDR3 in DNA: TGTGCCAGCAGCAACCCTATGATGGGGCCCTCTGGAAACACCATATATTTT.